Listed below are T cell receptor beta chains from one sample, sequenced in a study of OX40 agonist ivuxolimab in advanced cancers. Sequencing was performed with immunoSEQ multiplex PCR; in TCRdb, only in-frame clones are kept and a portion is missing. The sample lists 60,000 to 85,000 clones; over 70% were seen once. The sequenced sample was CD4+ or CD8+ T cells sorted from blood, obtained in a trial of the OX40 agonist ivuxolimab. The origin of the receptors is an adult with an advanced solid tumor such as melanoma, head and neck, liver or kidney cancer. CDR3s include the opening cysteine and the closing phenylalanine or tryptophan. A D gene is named only where the DNA matches it firmly. Rows may omit the clone size; those that give it use once, few, many or a size class.

>TRBJ1-3|NA|NA|TRBV19
CASRRYGDGNTIYF
TGTGCCAGTAGGCGGTATGGGGACGGAAACACCATATATTTT
>TRBJ2-1|NA|once|TRBV5-6
CASSRSGAAGRNEQFF
TGTGCCAGCAGCCGTAGTGGAGCGGCGGGCCGCAATGAGCAGTTCTTC
>TRBJ2-7|TRBD2|NA|TRBV6-6
CASRIAGGDSYEQYF
TGTGCCAGCAGGATAGCGGGTGGGGACTCCTACGAGCAGTACTTC
>TRBJ2-5|TRBD1|NA|TRBV7-6
CASSLGGGVRETQYF
TGTGCCAGCAGCTTAGGAGGGGGCGTTAGGGAGACCCAGTACTTC
>TRBJ2-1|NA|NA|TRBV20-1
CSATDATRQFF
TGCAGTGCAACGGACGCCACGAGGCAGTTCTTC
>TRBJ1-1|NA|few|TRBV6-5
CASSYRSRGNTEAFF
TGTGCCAGCAGTTACCGATCCAGGGGGAACACTGAAGCTTTCTTT
>TRBJ1-1|TRBD1|NA|TRBV14
CASSQFSGGQGRDEAFF
TGTGCCAGCAGCCAATTTTCCGGAGGACAGGGACGGGATGAAGCTTTCTTT
>TRBJ2-3|NA|NA|TRBV7-9
CASSSPSRGGTDTQYF
TGTGCCAGCAGCTCCCCCTCGCGGGGTGGGACAGATACGCAGTATTTT
>TRBJ1-4|NA|NA|TRBV29-1
CSVGERTNEKLFF
TGCAGCGTCGGAGAGCGTACTAATGAAAAACTGTTTTTT
>TRBJ2-5|NA|NA|TRBV29-1
CSALGGGLETQYF
TGCAGCGCTTTGGGCGGGGGCCTTGAGACCCAGTACTTC
>TRBJ2-3|TRBD2|NA|TRBV13
CASSILTSWGPDTQYF
TGTGCCAGCAGCATTCTGACTAGCTGGGGTCCAGATACGCAGTATTTT
>TRBJ1-1|NA|once|TRBV4-2
CASSQTRDLPEGAFF
TGTGCCAGCAGCCAAACCCGGGACCTACCCGAGGGCGCTTTCTTT
>TRBJ2-7|NA|NA|TRBV28
CASSGRYEQYF
TGTGCCAGCTCCGGGCGGTACGAGCAGTACTTC
>TRBJ1-2|NA|NA|TRBV25-1
CASSQERAGGYTF
TGTGCCAGCAGCCAAGAGAGGGCTGGTGGCTACACCTTC
>TRBJ2-7|NA|NA|TRBV29-1
CSVEGQGRSEQYF
TGCAGCGTTGAGGGCCAGGGAAGGAGCGAGCAGTACTTC
>TRBJ2-7|NA|NA|TRBV5-1
CARQFYEQYF
TGCGCCAGACAATTCTACGAGCAGTACTTC
>TRBJ2-5|NA|few|TRBV4-1
CASSQVARETQYF
TGCGCCAGCAGCCAAGTCGCTAGGGAGACCCAGTACTTC
>TRBJ2-7|NA|NA|TRBV6-1
CASRVEPRSYEQYF
TGTGCCAGCAGGGTGGAACCTCGGTCCTACGAGCAGTACTTC
>TRBJ2-1|TRBD2|NA|TRBV5-1
CASSLGRGVQDEQFF
TGCGCCAGCAGCTTGGGGCGGGGGGTCCAGGATGAGCAGTTCTTC
>TRBJ2-3|TRBD2|NA|TRBV4-3
CASSLNLGLAGSTDTQYF
TGCGCCAGCAGCCTTAATTTGGGACTAGCGGGGTCCACAGATACGCAGTATTTT